This record covers a single T cell receptor beta chain. This clonotype came up many times. Its cognate antigen has yet to be identified. The record has no base qualities; no much larger clone is one base away. The method behind the library was RT-PCR. These reads were obtained on an Illumina HiSeq 2500. In TCRdb, the public reads were trimmed at Q25 with fastp and aligned with MiXCR, with productive beta chains retained. Each CDR3 protein appears once, grouped with its most common genes and DNA. The sample has a few hundred thousand distinct CDR3 sequences on record, 12% to 15% of them singletons. The ten largest account for 11% of the sample. Via the germline V gene (reference sequence), CDR1 is DFQATT and CDR2 SNEGSKA. The germline ends are 6 bases apart after V is trimmed by 3 bases and J by 0 bases. The CDR3 spans 12 residues, from the cysteine through the phenylalanine. The only DNA kept is the CDR3, 36 bases in frame from the first base.

These data come from a study of response to subunit inactivated influenza vaccine (dated by TCRdb to 2017 to 2018). In the study overall: To follow how T cells responded to a trivalent subunit inactivated influenza vaccine, the researchers relied on deep quantitative profiling of the T cell receptor repertoire.

On the study overall, not on this receptor specifically: The authors suggested that each seasonal influenza vaccination may recruit only a limited number of new T cells.

Rearrangement joined TRBV20-1 to TRBJ2-7; confidence is insufficient to name the D gene. This specimen was PBMCs from blood, taken about 12 days after vaccination. This clonotype originated in a man in his fifties or sixties who received an inactivated influenza vaccine. Donor details come from another sample of the same person, matched by shared clones. The DNA sequence reads TGCAGTGCTAGTACTTACTCCTACGAGCAGTACTTC. Its amino acids are CSASTYSYEQYF.